The rows below give T cell receptor beta chains drawn from one sample of a study of blood T cell repertoires in COVID-19. Clones were read by immunoSEQ multiplex PCR, and TCRdb kept only the in-frame ones, dropping some. The sample includes more than 250,000 clones, around 86% of them seen just once. The sample was peripheral blood. These receptors originate from a man aged 50-60 years with active or convalescent COVID-19. Both conserved end residues are part of each CDR3. The order of the fields is D gene, clone size, J gene, V gene, CDR3 length, CDR3 protein, CDR3 DNA. A D gene is named only where the DNA matches it firmly. Clone sizes are given selectively: once, few, many, or a class where the clone is expanded.

NA once TRBJ1-4 TRBV2 15 CASSTRGGTNEKLFF TGTGCCAGCAGTACAAGGGGGGGGACTAATGAAAAACTGTTTTTT
NA NA TRBJ1-5 TRBV5-6 18 CASPWPVAGKLSNQPQHF TGTGCCAGCCCCTGGCCCGTGGCAGGAAAGCTAAGCAATCAGCCCCAGCATTTT
NA NA TRBJ1-2 TRBV3-1/TRBV3-2 12 CARREPYYGYTF TGTGCCAGGCGCGAGCCTTATTATGGCTACACCTTC
NA once TRBJ1-1 TRBV11-2 13 CASSLSTETEAFF TGTGCCAGCAGCTTATCAACTGAGACTGAAGCTTTCTTT
NA few TRBJ2-3 TRBV5-1 12 CASSLSTDTQYF TGCGCCAGCAGCCTTTCCACAGATACGCAGTATTTT
TRBD1 NA TRBJ1-5 TRBV4-1 18 CASSLYTDRALGTQPQHF TGCGCCAGCAGCCTCTATACTGACAGGGCTTTAGGGACGCAGCCCCAGCATTTT
NA NA TRBJ1-2 TRBV4-3 16 CASSLTTGRVNYGYTF TGCGCCAGCAGCCTCACCACAGGGAGGGTGAACTATGGCTACACCTTC
TRBD2 NA TRBJ2-1 TRBV12-5 16 CASGTGTSGSTNEQFF TGTGCTAGTGGTACCGGGACTAGCGGGAGCACCAATGAGCAGTTCTTC
TRBD1 NA TRBJ1-4 TRBV6-5 15 CASKGQGARMEKLFF TGTGCCAGCAAGGGACAGGGGGCAAGGATGGAAAAACTGTTTTTT
TRBD2 NA TRBJ2-5 TRBV4-1 19 CASSQDNSEWRGGEETQYF TGCGCCAGCAGCCAAGATAACTCAGAGTGGCGGGGGGGCGAAGAGACCCAGTACTTC
TRBD1 few TRBJ1-2 TRBV6-2/TRBV6-3 13 CASSYATGNGYTF TGTGCCAGCAGTTACGCGACAGGGAATGGCTACACCTTC
NA NA TRBJ1-6 TRBV6-5 14 CASSFLSGGSPLHF TGTGCCAGCAGTTTCCTCTCGGGCGGGTCACCCCTCCACTTT
TRBD1 NA TRBJ2-1 TRBV7-3 18 CASSLGYGTVSVDNEQFF TGTGCCAGCAGCTTAGGTTACGGGACAGTTTCGGTGGACAATGAGCAGTTCTTC
NA NA TRBJ1-1 TRBV6-5 15 CASSYGGILLTEAFF TGTGCCAGCAGTTATGGGGGGATCTTGTTGACTGAAGCTTTCTTT
TRBD1 NA TRBJ1-2 TRBV9 14 CASSVGQTFYGYTF TGTGCCAGCAGCGTGGGACAGACTTTCTATGGCTACACCTTC
NA NA TRBJ2-6 TRBV21-1 20 CASSKLVGTSGFSGANVLTF TGTGCCAGCAGCAAATTGGTAGGGACTAGCGGGTTCTCTGGGGCCAACGTCCTGACTTTC
TRBD1 NA TRBJ1-6 TRBV18 14 CASSNRGDDSPLHF TGTGCCAGCTCAAACAGGGGTGATGATTCACCCCTCCACTTT
NA NA TRBJ2-1 TRBV6-4 14 CASSATGTYNEQFF TGTGCCAGCAGTGCAACAGGCACCTACAATGAGCAGTTCTTC
NA NA TRBJ1-6 TRBV5-1 16 CASSLVQGSYNSPLHF TGCGCCAGCAGCTTGGTCCAGGGCTCCTATAATTCACCCCTCCACTTT
TRBD1 once TRBJ1-2 TRBV28 15 CASSFGDRSLSGYTF TGTGCCAGCAGTTTCGGGGACAGGAGCCTCTCGGGCTACACCTTC
NA NA TRBJ2-5 TRBV6-6 12 CASSYVRVDQYF TGTGCCAGCAGTTACGTACGAGTAGACCAGTACTTC